This is a list of T cell receptor beta chains from one sample in a study of blood T cell repertoires in COVID-19. Some clones are missing from TCRdb's copy, which holds only in-frame ones; the method was immunoSEQ multiplex PCR. This table holds about 74,000 clones, more than 70% found once. The sample comprised peripheral blood. Receptor source: a man aged 50 or older with active COVID-19. The CDR3 runs from the conserved cysteine through the conserved F or W. The D gene is left open where the match is weak. Part of the rows lack a size; the others show once, few, many or a class for expanded clones.

size: few
length: 15
V: TRBV6-6
D: TRBD1
J: TRBJ1-5
DNA: TGTGCCAGCAGTCGTGACAGGGCGGGCGATCAGCCCCAGCATTTT
CDR3: CASSRDRAGDQPQHF

size: -
length: 13
V: TRBV4-1
D: -
J: TRBJ2-5
DNA: TGCGCCAGCAGCCAGGACAGACAAGAGACCCAGTACTTC
CDR3: CASSQDRQETQYF

size: -
length: 13
V: TRBV9
D: -
J: TRBJ2-1
DNA: TGTGCCAGCAGCGTCCAAACCTACAATGAGCAGTTCTTC
CDR3: CASSVQTYNEQFF

size: -
length: 15
V: TRBV9
D: TRBD1
J: TRBJ1-2
DNA: TGTGCCAGCAGCGCCGGGACAGGGGGCGCTGGGGGCTACACCTTC
CDR3: CASSAGTGGAGGYTF

size: -
length: 14
V: TRBV6-5
D: -
J: TRBJ2-5
DNA: TGTGCCAGCAGTAACCGCGGGCAGGGGGAGACCCAGTACTTC
CDR3: CASSNRGQGETQYF

size: -
length: 14
V: TRBV7-9
D: -
J: TRBJ2-3
DNA: TGTGCCAGCAGCGCCTCGGGGGGCACAGATACGCAGTATTTT
CDR3: CASSASGGTDTQYF

size: -
length: 18
V: TRBV6-2/TRBV6-3
D: TRBD1
J: TRBJ2-1
DNA: TGTGCCAGCAGTTACTCGAGGTTTAGACAGGGGGGATACAATGAGCAGTTCTTC
CDR3: CASSYSRFRQGGYNEQFF

size: once
length: 18
V: TRBV7-2
D: -
J: TRBJ2-1
DNA: TGTGCCAGCAGCTTGAGATCCGCCCACCTGAGCTCCTACAATGAGCAGTTCTTC
CDR3: CASSLRSAHLSSYNEQFF

size: -
length: 18
V: TRBV18
D: TRBD1
J: TRBJ2-6
DNA: TGTGCCAGCTCACCAGTGGGACAGGGTGGATCTGGGGCCAACGTCCTGACTTTC
CDR3: CASSPVGQGGSGANVLTF

size: -
length: 13
V: TRBV9
D: -
J: TRBJ1-1
DNA: TGTGCCAGCAGCGTAGACATGAACACTGAAGCTTTCTTT
CDR3: CASSVDMNTEAFF

size: -
length: 14
V: TRBV5-1
D: TRBD1
J: TRBJ2-3
DNA: TGCGCCAGCAGCTTGACAGGGGAAGGGGATACGCAGTATTTT
CDR3: CASSLTGEGDTQYF

size: -
length: 16
V: TRBV6-1
D: TRBD1
J: TRBJ1-2
DNA: TGTGCCAGCAGTGCGGAACAGGGGATGTCTGGCTATGGCTACACCTTC
CDR3: CASSAEQGMSGYGYTF

size: -
length: 11
V: TRBV25-1
D: -
J: TRBJ1-1
DNA: TGTGCCAGCAGTGGAAACAGAGGGGCTTTCTTT
CDR3: CASSGNRGAFF

size: -
length: 16
V: TRBV6-6
D: TRBD1
J: TRBJ2-1
DNA: TGTGCCAGCAGTTCCCCCCGGGACAGGGGAGGCTATGAGCAGTTCTTC
CDR3: CASSSPRDRGGYEQFF

size: -
length: 16
V: TRBV5-4
D: TRBD1
J: TRBJ2-5
DNA: TGTGCCAGCAGCCCTCCGGGACAGGGGAGGGGAGAGACCCAGTACTTC
CDR3: CASSPPGQGRGETQYF

size: -
length: 15
V: TRBV19
D: -
J: TRBJ2-3
DNA: TGTGCCAGTAGCAACCGGGACTCCGGCACAGATACGCAGTATTTT
CDR3: CASSNRDSGTDTQYF

size: -
length: 14
V: TRBV11-2
D: TRBD1
J: TRBJ1-2
DNA: TGTGCCAGCAGAAAGGGGGCGCGGGACTATGGCTACACCTTC
CDR3: CASRKGARDYGYTF

size: -
length: 14
V: TRBV7-8
D: TRBD1
J: TRBJ2-7
DNA: TGTGCCAGCAACCGGGGGACAGGGGGCGAGGAGCAGTACTTC
CDR3: CASNRGTGGEEQYF

size: -
length: 18
V: TRBV5-4
D: TRBD2
J: TRBJ2-5
DNA: TGTGCCAGCAGCTCGACATCTTTAGCGGGAGGGCCGTCGGAGACCCAGTACTTC
CDR3: CASSSTSLAGGPSETQYF

size: -
length: 19
V: TRBV21-1
D: -
J: TRBJ1-2
DNA: TGTGCCAGCAGCACCTCGCGAGAGATCAGGGGGCGGAGGCAACCTGGCTACACCTTC
CDR3: CASSTSREIRGRRQPGYTF

size: once
length: 17
V: TRBV5-1
D: TRBD1
J: TRBJ2-5
DNA: TGCGCCAGCAGCTTGCGTCCTCCACAGGGGGGCCAAGAGACCCAGTACTTC
CDR3: CASSLRPPQGGQETQYF

size: -
length: 15
V: TRBV25-1
D: -
J: TRBJ1-1
DNA: TGTGCCAGTACCCGCGGGGATACGATGAACACTGAAGCTTTCTTT
CDR3: CASTRGDTMNTEAFF

size: -
length: 14
V: TRBV29-1
D: TRBD2
J: TRBJ2-7
DNA: TGCAGCGTAACGACTAGCATCATTGACTACGAGCAGTACTTC
CDR3: CSVTTSIIDYEQYF

size: -
length: 15
V: TRBV7-2
D: -
J: TRBJ2-1
DNA: TGTGCCAGCAGCTTAGCGGCGGGTTCTTACAATGAGCAGTTCTTC
CDR3: CASSLAAGSYNEQFF

size: -
length: 15
V: TRBV6-5
D: TRBD1
J: TRBJ1-6
DNA: TGTGCCAGCAATGCCATCCACAGGGGACTCTCACCCCTCCACTTT
CDR3: CASNAIHRGLSPLHF

size: -
length: 15
V: TRBV7-9
D: TRBD1
J: TRBJ2-7
DNA: TGTGCCAGCAGCTTAGAGGGGGCCTGGGTGGACGAGCAGTACTTC
CDR3: CASSLEGAWVDEQYF

size: -
length: 17
V: TRBV2
D: TRBD1
J: TRBJ1-1
DNA: TGTGCCAGCAGTGGCTCCCGGGACAGGGGGATCAACACTGAAGCTTTCTTT
CDR3: CASSGSRDRGINTEAFF

size: once
length: 11
V: TRBV12-3/TRBV12-4
D: -
J: TRBJ1-1
DNA: TGTGCCAGCAGTCCTGTCGGGGGAGCTTTCTTT
CDR3: CASSPVGGAFF

size: -
length: 15
V: TRBV5-1
D: -
J: TRBJ1-4
DNA: TGCGCCAGCAGCTTGGTAGGGGCGCCCCATGAAAAACTGTTTTTT
CDR3: CASSLVGAPHEKLFF

size: once
length: 17
V: TRBV14
D: TRBD1
J: TRBJ2-5
DNA: TGTGCCAGCAGCCAAGGATCGGGGACAGGTTTCCAAGAGACCCAGTACTTC
CDR3: CASSQGSGTGFQETQYF

size: -
length: 16
V: TRBV7-8
D: TRBD2
J: TRBJ2-1
DNA: TGTGCCAGCAGCTACCTAGCGGGGACCTCCTACAATGAGCAGTTCTTC
CDR3: CASSYLAGTSYNEQFF

size: few
length: 14
V: TRBV7-9
D: TRBD2
J: TRBJ2-1
DNA: TGTGCCAGCAGCCTCGGGACTAGCGGGAGCCCCCAGTTCTTC
CDR3: CASSLGTSGSPQFF

size: -
length: 15
V: TRBV15
D: -
J: TRBJ2-4
DNA: TGTGCCACCAGCAGAGGGCGGGGGCTGGTAAACATTCAGTACTTC
CDR3: CATSRGRGLVNIQYF

size: few
length: 12
V: TRBV15
D: -
J: TRBJ2-1
DNA: -
CDR3: CATSFGQGSLIF

size: -
length: 14
V: TRBV27
D: -
J: TRBJ1-1
DNA: TGTGCCAGCAGTTTTGACAGCGTGAACACTGAAGCTTTCTTT
CDR3: CASSFDSVNTEAFF

size: -
length: 17
V: TRBV27
D: TRBD2
J: TRBJ2-6
DNA: TGTGCCAGCAGTTTGAGGGAGGGGATGGCTGGGGCCAACGTCCTGACTTTC
CDR3: CASSLREGMAGANVLTF

size: -
length: 15
V: TRBV6-5
D: TRBD2
J: TRBJ2-1
DNA: TGTGCCAGCAGTTACTCCCTTAGCGGGAGTAATGAGCAGTTCTTC
CDR3: CASSYSLSGSNEQFF

size: -
length: 21
V: TRBV3-1/TRBV3-2
D: TRBD1
J: TRBJ2-2
DNA: TGTGCCAGCAGCCAAGAGCGGGCGACAGGGGGCACGAGTAGGAACACCGGGGAGCTGTTTTTT
CDR3: CASSQERATGGTSRNTGELFF

size: -
length: 15
V: TRBV21-1
D: -
J: TRBJ2-7
DNA: TGTGCCAGCAGCAAAGAAAAGTGGAGGTCCTACGAGCAGTACTTC
CDR3: CASSKEKWRSYEQYF

size: -
length: 20
V: TRBV24-1
D: TRBD1
J: TRBJ2-2
DNA: TGTGCCACCAGTGAAACCCGGACAGGGGGCTTTATTGGTGACACCGGGGAGCTGTTTTTT
CDR3: CATSETRTGGFIGDTGELFF

size: -
length: 15
V: TRBV3-1/TRBV3-2
D: -
J: TRBJ2-1
DNA: TGTGCCAGCAGCCAAGAGTATTCCAGATACAATGAGCAGTTCTTC
CDR3: CASSQEYSRYNEQFF

size: -
length: 14
V: TRBV6-5
D: TRBD1
J: TRBJ1-2
DNA: TGTGCCAGCAGGCAGGGGGAACCGGGCTATGGCTACACCTTC
CDR3: CASRQGEPGYGYTF

size: -
length: 15
V: TRBV3-1/TRBV3-2
D: -
J: TRBJ2-5
DNA: TGTGCCAGCAGCCAGCTTAGGGACTTTGAAGAGACCCAGTACTTC
CDR3: CASSQLRDFEETQYF

size: -
length: 12
V: TRBV24-1
D: TRBD1
J: TRBJ1-1
DNA: TGTGCCACCAGTGACTCGACAGGGTCCGCTTTCTTT
CDR3: CATSDSTGSAFF

size: -
length: 12
V: TRBV29-1
D: -
J: TRBJ2-5
DNA: TGCAGCGTTGAACGACAGTCGGAGACCCAGTACTTC
CDR3: CSVERQSETQYF

size: -
length: 19
V: TRBV3-1/TRBV3-2
D: TRBD2
J: TRBJ2-3
DNA: TGTGCCAGCAGCCCTTCCGGGACTAGCGGGGGGCGGGGCACAGATACGCAGTATTTT
CDR3: CASSPSGTSGGRGTDTQYF

size: -
length: 14
V: TRBV5-1
D: -
J: TRBJ2-3
DNA: TGCGCCAGCAGTTCGAGTGGTAGCACAGATACGCAGTATTTT
CDR3: CASSSSGSTDTQYF

size: -
length: 15
V: TRBV6-7
D: TRBD1
J: TRBJ1-1
DNA: TGTGCCAGCAGTTCCCCGGACAGGACGAACACTGAAGCTTTCTTT
CDR3: CASSSPDRTNTEAFF

size: -
length: 14
V: TRBV9
D: TRBD1
J: TRBJ2-5
DNA: TGTGCCAGCAGCGTAGCTGACAGGGTTGAGACCCAGTACTTC
CDR3: CASSVADRVETQYF

size: -
length: 13
V: TRBV29-1
D: TRBD1
J: TRBJ1-1
DNA: TGCGGAGGAGCACAGGGGGCCCTATCTGAAGCTTTCTTT
CDR3: CGGAQGALSEAFF

size: -
length: 15
V: TRBV25-1
D: TRBD1
J: TRBJ1-6
DNA: TGTGCCAGCAGTGAACCGACAGGGGTTAATTCACCCCTCCACTTT
CDR3: CASSEPTGVNSPLHF

size: -
length: 12
V: TRBV3-1/TRBV3-2
D: -
J: TRBJ1-1
DNA: TGTGCCAGCAATGGATACGGGACTGAAGCTTTCTTT
CDR3: CASNGYGTEAFF

size: -
length: 13
V: TRBV6-5
D: -
J: TRBJ1-4
DNA: TGTGCCAGCAGCGACAGCTTAAACGAAAAACTGTTTTTT
CDR3: CASSDSLNEKLFF

size: -
length: 19
V: TRBV12-2
D: -
J: TRBJ2-1
DNA: TGTGCAAGTCGCTTAAGACAGGGCGCCAACGAGGGACGCCGAAATGAGCAGTTCTTC
CDR3: CASRLRQGANEGRRNEQFF

size: many
length: 12
V: TRBV7-2
D: -
J: TRBJ2-7
DNA: TGTGCCAGCAGCTTACCAGGTCTGGAGCAGTACTTC
CDR3: CASSLPGLEQYF